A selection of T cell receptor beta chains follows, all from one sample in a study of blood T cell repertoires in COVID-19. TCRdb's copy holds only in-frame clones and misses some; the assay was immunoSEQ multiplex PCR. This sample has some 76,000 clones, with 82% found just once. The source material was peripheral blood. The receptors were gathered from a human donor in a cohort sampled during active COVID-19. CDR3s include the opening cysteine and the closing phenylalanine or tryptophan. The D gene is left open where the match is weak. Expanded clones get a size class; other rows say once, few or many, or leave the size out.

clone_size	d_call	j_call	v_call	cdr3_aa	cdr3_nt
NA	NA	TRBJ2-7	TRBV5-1	CASSLGRANEQYF	TGCGCCAGCAGCTTAGGGCGGGCTAACGAGCAGTACTTC
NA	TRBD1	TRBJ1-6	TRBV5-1	CASSFLRPGQMNSPLHF	TGCGCCAGCAGCTTCTTAAGACCGGGACAGATGAATTCACCCCTCCACTTT
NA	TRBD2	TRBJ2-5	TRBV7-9	CASSLAGGRETQYF	TGTGCCAGCAGCTTAGCGGGAGGGCGGGAGACCCAGTACTTC
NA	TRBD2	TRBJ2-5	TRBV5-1	CASSIGTREETQYF	TGCGCCAGCAGCATCGGGACTAGAGAAGAGACCCAGTACTTC
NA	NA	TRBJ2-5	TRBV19	CASSASADFPETQYF	TGTGCCAGTAGTGCCTCCGCTGACTTCCCAGAGACCCAGTACTTC
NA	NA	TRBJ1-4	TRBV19	CATHPVGTYKGATNEKLFF	TGTGCCACCCACCCGGTCGGAACATATAAGGGGGCAACTAATGAAAAACTGTTTTTT
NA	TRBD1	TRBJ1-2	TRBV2	CASSVTTGTLGGYTF	TGTGCCAGCAGCGTCACGACAGGGACGCTCGGTGGCTACACCTTC
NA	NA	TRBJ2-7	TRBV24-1	CATSTGLPPYEQYF	TGTGCCACCAGTACAGGGCTGCCCCCCTACGAGCAGTACTTC
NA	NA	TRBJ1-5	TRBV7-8	CASSLDRNFNQPQHF	TGTGCCAGCAGCTTAGATCGAAACTTCAATCAGCCCCAGCATTTT
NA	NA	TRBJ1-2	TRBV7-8	CASSLTDINYGYTF	TGTGCCAGCAGCTTAACAGATATAAACTATGGCTACACCTTC
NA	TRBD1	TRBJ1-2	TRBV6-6	CASSYHPGQGFPGYTF	TGTGCCAGCAGTTACCATCCGGGACAGGGTTTCCCCGGCTACACCTTC
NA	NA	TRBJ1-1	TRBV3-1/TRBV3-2	CASSQSDRNTEAFF	TGTGCCAGCAGCCAATCCGACAGGAACACTGAAGCTTTCTTT
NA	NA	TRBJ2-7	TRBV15	CATSRDQRGYEQYF	TGTGCCACCAGCAGAGATCAAAGGGGCTACGAGCAGTACTTC
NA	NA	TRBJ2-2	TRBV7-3	CASSFSTGELFF	TGTGCCAGCAGCTTCTCCACCGGGGAGCTGTTTTTT
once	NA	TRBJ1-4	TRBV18	CASSPGAGKLFF	TGTGCCAGCTCACCAGGGGCAGGAAAACTGTTTTTT
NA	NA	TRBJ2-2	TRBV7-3	CASSRGQNTGELFF	TGTGCCAGCAGCCGGGGACAGAACACCGGGGAGCTGTTTTTT
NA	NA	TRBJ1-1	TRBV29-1	CSVDQGLTEAFF	TGCAGCGTTGATCAGGGGCTGACTGAAGCTTTCTTT
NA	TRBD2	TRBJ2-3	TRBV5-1	CASSSGTSGRSTDTQYF	TGCGCCAGCAGTTCCGGGACTAGCGGGAGAAGCACAGATACGCAGTATTTT
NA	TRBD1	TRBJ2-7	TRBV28	CASSPIFRDRVVRGTGEQYF	TGTGCCAGCAGTCCAATCTTTAGGGACAGGGTGGTTCGTGGGACGGGGGAGCAGTACTTC
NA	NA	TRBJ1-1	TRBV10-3	CAITEGRGNTEAFF	TGTGCCATCACCGAAGGGAGGGGAAACACTGAAGCTTTCTTT
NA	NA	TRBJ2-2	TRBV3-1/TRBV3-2	CASSQERRGELFF	TGTGCCAGCAGCCAAGAGAGGCGAGGAGAGCTGTTTTTT
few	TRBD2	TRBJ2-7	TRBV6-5	CASRTSSIYEQYF	TGTGCCAGCAGGACTAGCTCAATTTACGAGCAGTACTTC